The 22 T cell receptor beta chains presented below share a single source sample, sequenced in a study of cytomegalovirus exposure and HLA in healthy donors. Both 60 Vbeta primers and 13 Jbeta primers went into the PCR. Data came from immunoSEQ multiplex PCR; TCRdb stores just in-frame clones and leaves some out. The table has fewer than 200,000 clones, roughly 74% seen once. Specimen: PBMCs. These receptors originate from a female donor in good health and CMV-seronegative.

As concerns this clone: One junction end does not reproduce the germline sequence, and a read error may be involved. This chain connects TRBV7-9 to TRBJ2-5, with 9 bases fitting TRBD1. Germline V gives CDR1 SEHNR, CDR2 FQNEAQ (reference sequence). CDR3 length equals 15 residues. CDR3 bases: TGTTCCAGCAGCTTAGGGGACAGGGAACAAGAGACCCAGTACTTC. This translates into CSSSLGDREQETQYF.

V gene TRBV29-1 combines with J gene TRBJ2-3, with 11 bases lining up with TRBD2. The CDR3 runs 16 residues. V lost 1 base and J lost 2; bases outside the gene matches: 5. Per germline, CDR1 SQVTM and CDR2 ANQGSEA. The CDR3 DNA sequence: TGCAGCGTTGAAGGTTTAGCGGGGGGGTCCACAGATACGCAGTATTTT. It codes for CSVEGLAGGSTDTQYF.

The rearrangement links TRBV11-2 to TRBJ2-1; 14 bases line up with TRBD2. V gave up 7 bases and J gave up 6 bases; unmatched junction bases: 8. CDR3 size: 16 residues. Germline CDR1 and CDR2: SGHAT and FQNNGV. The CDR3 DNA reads TGTGCCAGCACTCGACTAGCGGGAGGGCCCATCAATGAGCAGTTCTTC. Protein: CASTRLAGGPINEQFF.

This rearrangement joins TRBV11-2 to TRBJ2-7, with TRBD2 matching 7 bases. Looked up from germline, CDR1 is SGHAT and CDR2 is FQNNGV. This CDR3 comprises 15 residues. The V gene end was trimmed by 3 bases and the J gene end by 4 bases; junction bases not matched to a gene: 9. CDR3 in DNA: TGTGCCAGCAGCTTTAGTGGCGGGAGCGGATACGAGCAGTACTTC. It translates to CASSFSGGSGYEQYF.

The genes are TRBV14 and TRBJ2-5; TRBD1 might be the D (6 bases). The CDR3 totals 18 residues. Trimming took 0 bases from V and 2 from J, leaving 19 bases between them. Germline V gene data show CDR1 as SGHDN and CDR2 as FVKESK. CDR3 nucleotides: TGTGCCAGCAGCCAAGATTGGGGGACAATTACTCGTCAAGAGACCCAGTACTTC. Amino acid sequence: CASSQDWGTITRQETQYF.

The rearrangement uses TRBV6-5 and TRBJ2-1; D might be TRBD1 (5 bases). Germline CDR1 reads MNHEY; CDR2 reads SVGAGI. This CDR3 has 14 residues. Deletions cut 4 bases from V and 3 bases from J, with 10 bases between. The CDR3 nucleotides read TGTGCCAGCAGTTCCGCGACAGACTACAATGAGCAGTTCTTC. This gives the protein CASSSATDYNEQFF.

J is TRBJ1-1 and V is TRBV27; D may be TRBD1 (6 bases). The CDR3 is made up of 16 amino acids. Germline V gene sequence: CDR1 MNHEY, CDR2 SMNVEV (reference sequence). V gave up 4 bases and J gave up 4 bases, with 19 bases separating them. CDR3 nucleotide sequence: TGTGCCAGCAGTTCATCGGTCTGGGGGCCGGGCACTGAAGCTTTCTTT. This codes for CASSSSVWGPGTEAFF.

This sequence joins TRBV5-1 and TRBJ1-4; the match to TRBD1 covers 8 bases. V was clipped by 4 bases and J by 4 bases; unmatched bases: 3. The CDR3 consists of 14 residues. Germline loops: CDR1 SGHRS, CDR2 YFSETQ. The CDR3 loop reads CASSKTGVNEKLFF. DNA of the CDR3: TGCGCCAGCAGCAAGACAGGGGTTAATGAAAAACTGTTTTTT.

The CDR3 loop is CASRVRTGVSNEQFF. In DNA, the CDR3 is TGTGCCAGTAGGGTCCGGACAGGGGTCAGCAATGAGCAGTTCTTC. The rearrangement links TRBV19 to TRBJ2-1; 9 bases fit TRBD1. V was pared by 6 bases and J by 6 bases, with 9 bases of the junction left unmatched. Germline V gene data show CDR1 as LNHDA and CDR2 as SQIVND (reference sequence). The CDR3 totals 15 residues.

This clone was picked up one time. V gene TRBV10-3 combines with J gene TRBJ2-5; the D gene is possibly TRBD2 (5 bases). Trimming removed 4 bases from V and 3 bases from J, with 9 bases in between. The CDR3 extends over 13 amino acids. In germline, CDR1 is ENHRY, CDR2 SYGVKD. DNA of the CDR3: TGTGCCATCAGTGGGGCGAGGGAAGAGACCCAGTACTTC. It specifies CAISGAREETQYF.

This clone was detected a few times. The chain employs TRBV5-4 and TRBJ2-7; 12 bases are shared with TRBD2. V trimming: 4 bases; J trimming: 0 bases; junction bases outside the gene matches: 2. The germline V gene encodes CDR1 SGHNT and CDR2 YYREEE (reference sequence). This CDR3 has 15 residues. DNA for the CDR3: TGTGCCAGCAGCGAGGGACTAGCGGGCTCCTACGAGCAGTACTTC. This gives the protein CASSEGLAGSYEQYF.

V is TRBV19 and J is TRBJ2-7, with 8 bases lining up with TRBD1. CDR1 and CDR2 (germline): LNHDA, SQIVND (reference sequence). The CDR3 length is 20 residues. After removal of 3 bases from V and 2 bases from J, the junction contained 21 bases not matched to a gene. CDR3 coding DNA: TGTGCCAGTAGTATTAGAGGAATGGAGGACAGGGCGCAACATCCCTACGAGCAGTACTTC. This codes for CASSIRGMEDRAQHPYEQYF. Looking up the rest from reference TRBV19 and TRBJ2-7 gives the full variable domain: DGGITQSPKYLFRKEGQNVTLSCEQNLNHDAMYWYRQDPGQGLRLIYYSQIVNDFQKGDIAEGYSVSREKKESFPLTVTSAQKNPTAFYLCASSIRGMEDRAQHPYEQYFGPGTRLTVT.

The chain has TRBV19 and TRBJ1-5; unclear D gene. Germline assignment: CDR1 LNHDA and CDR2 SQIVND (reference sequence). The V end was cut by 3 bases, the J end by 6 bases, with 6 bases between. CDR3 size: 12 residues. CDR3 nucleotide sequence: TGTGCCAGTAGTATTGCGGTTCAGCCCCAGCATTTT. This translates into CASSIAVQPQHF.

The CDR3 coding sequence is TGTGCCAGCAGCACAACAGATACGCAGTATTTT. Amino acids: CASSTTDTQYF. The chain joins TRBV4-2 to TRBJ2-3; D ambiguous. The CDR3 runs to 11 residues. Trimming shortened V by 5 bases and J by 3 bases, and 3 bases separated the two germline ends. Germline V gene lookup returns CDR1 LGHNA and CDR2 YNFKEQ.

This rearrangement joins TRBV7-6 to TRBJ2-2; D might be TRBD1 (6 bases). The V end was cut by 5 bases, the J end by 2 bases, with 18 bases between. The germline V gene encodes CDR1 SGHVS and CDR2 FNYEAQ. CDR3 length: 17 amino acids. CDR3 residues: CASSLIGQGPNTGELFF. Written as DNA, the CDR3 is TGTGCCAGCAGCCTAATCGGGCAGGGGCCTAACACCGGGGAGCTGTTTTTT.

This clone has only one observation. CDR3 DNA: TGTGCCAGCAGCGTAGCCAGCGGGGGGAACTCCTACAATGAGCAGTTCTTC. Translated, it gives CASSVASGGNSYNEQFF. The rearrangement joins TRBV9 to TRBJ2-1; TRBD2 agrees at 9 bases. After removal of 0 bases from V and 0 bases from J, the junction contained 4 bases not matched to a gene. The germline V gene has CDR1 SGDLS and CDR2 YYNGEE. The CDR3 runs 17 residues.

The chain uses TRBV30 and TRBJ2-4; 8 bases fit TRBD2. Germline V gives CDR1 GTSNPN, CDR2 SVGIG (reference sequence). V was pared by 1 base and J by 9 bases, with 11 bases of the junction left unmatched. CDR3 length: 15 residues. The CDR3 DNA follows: TGTGCCTGGAGTGGACGGGGGGGCCTGTTCGGCATTCAGTACTTC. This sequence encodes CAWSGRGGLFGIQYF.

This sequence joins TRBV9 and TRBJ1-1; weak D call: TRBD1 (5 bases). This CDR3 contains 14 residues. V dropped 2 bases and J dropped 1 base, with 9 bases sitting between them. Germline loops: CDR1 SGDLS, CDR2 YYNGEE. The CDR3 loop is CASSVRTSNTEAFF. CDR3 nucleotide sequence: TGTGCCAGCAGCGTCCGGACATCGAACACTGAAGCTTTCTTT.

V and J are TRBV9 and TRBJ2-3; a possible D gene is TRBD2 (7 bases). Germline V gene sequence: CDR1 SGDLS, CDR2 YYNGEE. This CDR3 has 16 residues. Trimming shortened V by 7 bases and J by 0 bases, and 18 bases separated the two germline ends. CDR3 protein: CASGRGPTSSTDTQYF. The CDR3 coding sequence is TGTGCCAGCGGGCGGGGGCCCACTTCTAGCACAGATACGCAGTATTTT.

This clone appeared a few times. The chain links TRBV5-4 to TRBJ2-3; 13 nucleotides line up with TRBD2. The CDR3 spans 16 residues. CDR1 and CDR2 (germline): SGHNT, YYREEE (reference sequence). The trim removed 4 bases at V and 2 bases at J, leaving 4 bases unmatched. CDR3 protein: CASSPGLAGVTDTQYF. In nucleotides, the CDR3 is TGTGCCAGCAGCCCCGGACTAGCGGGAGTCACAGATACGCAGTATTTT.

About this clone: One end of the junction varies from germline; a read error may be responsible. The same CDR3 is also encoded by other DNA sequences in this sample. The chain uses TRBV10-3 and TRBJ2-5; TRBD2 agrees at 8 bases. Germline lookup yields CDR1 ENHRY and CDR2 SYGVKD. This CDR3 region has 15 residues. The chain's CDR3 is CAISEYSGGQETQYF. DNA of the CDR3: TGTGCCATCAGTGAGTACAGCGGGGGACAAGAGACTCAGTACTTC.

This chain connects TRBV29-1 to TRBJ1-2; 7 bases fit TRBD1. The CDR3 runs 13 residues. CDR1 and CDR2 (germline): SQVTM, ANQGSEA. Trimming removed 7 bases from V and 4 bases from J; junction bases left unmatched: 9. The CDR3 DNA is TGCAGCGCCACAGGGGTATCGGGCTATGGCTACACCTTC. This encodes CSATGVSGYGYTF.